The entry below gives a single T cell receptor beta chain sequence along with its context. Its antigen is not identified. The assay was immunoSEQ multiplex PCR, and TCRdb's table has in-frame clones only and misses some. The repertoire holds 350,000 to 500,000 clones, with around 91% as singletons. Treatment: over 15 received Ad26.COV2.S at low or high dose, single or two shots; 5 received placebo; per-sample allocation not given. It was on day 63 after the first vaccine or placebo injection that samples were taken. This specimen belongs to a study of Ad26.COV2.S vaccination and SARS-CoV-2 variants. Study overall: Trial arm assignment for the donor was COV1001 Ad26.COV2.S. Study results and caveats: Breadth measured for non-spike TCRs was similar across vaccine and placebo recipients.

CDR3 length: 13 amino acids. Trimming removed 0 bases from V and 1 base from J, with 4 bases in between. Germline V lookup: CDR1 SGHKS, CDR2 YYEKEE (reference sequence). This chain links TRBV5-5 with TRBJ2-5; D ambiguous. The source of this sequence is a person between 18 and 59 years old who received the Ad26.COV2.S COVID-19 vaccine or a placebo. Here the sequenced sample was peripheral blood, taken in a trial of Ad26.COV2.S vaccine versus placebo. The CDR3: CASSLARQETQYF. In DNA, the CDR3 is TGTGCCAGCAGCTTGGCCCGCCAAGAGACCCAGTACTTC.